These 30 T cell receptor beta chains were all obtained from the same sample, sequenced in a study of T cell repertoires in cytomegalovirus infection (dated by TCRdb to about 2019). The data were produced on an Illumina HiSeq 1500. TCRdb trimmed public reads at Q25 via fastp, called clones via MiXCR and kept in-frame beta chains. Every CDR3 protein is listed once, alongside the most common genes and DNA of its rows. The sample contains 250,000 or so distinct CDR3 sequences, approximately 8.3% of them found a single time. In total, the top ten clones hold roughly 16% of the sample. The sample taken for sequencing was PBMCs. The receptors stem from a human donor in good health (CMV status not recorded). Some clones in this sample may be carry-over from other donors' samples.

This clonotype was observed many times. The V and J genes are TRBV7-2 and TRBJ1-6; 8 bases are shared with TRBD1. The CDR3 is made up of 16 amino acids. Germline CDR1 SGHTA, CDR2 FQGNSA. V lost 5 bases, J lost 10 bases, and 13 bases stayed unmatched. This chain's CDR3 is CASSLRDRSLSSPLHF. CDR3 DNA: TGTGCCAGCAGCCTCCGGGACAGGTCCCTCAGCTCACCCCTCCACTTT.

This clonotype was detected ten times or more. This chain connects TRBV7-2 to TRBJ2-3; D remains unclear. Per the germline V gene, CDR1 is SGHTA and CDR2 is FQGNSA. V gave up 5 bases and J gave up 2 bases, with 14 bases separating them. This CDR3 region has 15 residues. CDR3 bases: TGTGCCAGCAGCGAGGAACAGAGAGACACAGATACGCAGTATTTT. Protein product: CASSEEQRDTDTQYF.

The chain uses TRBV6-1 and TRBJ1-2, with a possible D match to TRBD1 (6 bases). CDR3 size: 13 residues. The germline V gene encodes CDR1 MNHNS and CDR2 SASEGT. Trimming stripped 5 bases from V and 5 bases from J, with 12 bases between. The CDR3 DNA is TGTGCCAGCAGTCAGGGAAGGGGGTATGGCTACACCTTC. Encoded protein: CASSQGRGYGYTF.

This clonotype was picked up many times. The CDR3: CASSLEGRLNEKLFF. The CDR3 DNA follows: TGTGCCAGCAGCTTAGAAGGGAGACTAAATGAAAAACTGTTTTTT. The chain combines TRBV7-2 with TRBJ1-4; D remains unclear. The CDR3 sequence is 15 residues long. The V gene lost 1 base and the J gene lost 5 bases, with 11 bases spanning the gap. From germline, CDR1 is SGHTA and CDR2 FQGNSA.

The sample holds many counts of this clonotype. The junction differs from germline at one of its ends, possibly a read error. The V gene is TRBV7-9, the J gene TRBJ1-1; D not resolved. This CDR3 region has 11 residues. Germline V CDR1 and CDR2: SEHNR, FQNEAQ (reference sequence). CDR3 region: CASGFGTEAFF. The CDR3 DNA is TGTGCCAGCGGCTTCGGCACTGAAGCTTTCTTT.

This clonotype was counted at least ten times. CDR3 nucleotide sequence: TGCAGCGTTACCCACACAGGGATGAACACTGAAGCTTTCTTT. Translating it yields CSVTHTGMNTEAFF. The J gene is TRBJ1-1, the V gene TRBV29-1, with D tentatively TRBD1 (6 bases). V was shortened by 5 bases and J by 0 bases, with 13 bases between the two germline ends. Germline V lookup: CDR1 SQVTM, CDR2 ANQGSEA. The CDR3 contains 14 residues.

There are a few counts of this clonotype. The chain carries TRBV27 and TRBJ2-1, with TRBD2 matching over 7 bases. Trimming cost V 5 bases and J 0 bases; bases outside gene matches: 10. Germline CDR1 MNHEY, CDR2 SMNVEV (reference sequence). The CDR3 is 17 residues long. The CDR3 is CASSPGTGGLSYNEQFF. In DNA, the CDR3 is TGTGCCAGCAGTCCCGGGACGGGAGGCCTCTCCTACAATGAGCAGTTCTTC.

The V call is TRBV7-2, the J call TRBJ2-1, with TRBD2 matching over 12 bases. The CDR3 extends over 16 amino acids. Losses at the gene ends were 5 bases for V and 10 bases for J; bases not matched to a gene: 12. Germline CDR1 SGHTA, CDR2 FQGNSA. The CDR3 loop is CASSPPGLAGSLEQFF. CDR3 nucleotides: TGTGCCAGCAGCCCACCGGGACTAGCGGGTTCTTTGGAGCAGTTCTTC.

This clonotype has ten or more counts. The rearrangement uses TRBV6-2 or TRBV6-3 and TRBJ1-1; 8 bases are a match to TRBD1. V trimming: 1 base; J trimming: 3 bases; junction bases outside the gene matches: 4. Germline-derived CDR1 and CDR2 are MNHEY and SVGEGT. This CDR3 is built from 15 residues. This CDR3 reads CASSYLTGVYTEAFF. The CDR3, as DNA: TGTGCCAGCAGTTACTTGACAGGGGTTTACACTGAAGCTTTCTTT.

This clonotype was picked up many times. This sequence joins TRBV7-2 and TRBJ1-6; possible D gene TRBD1, 6 bases. The CDR3 totals 13 residues. Germline-derived CDR1 and CDR2 are SGHTA and FQGNSA. V was shortened by 4 bases and J by 7 bases, with 8 bases between the two germline ends. The CDR3 loop is CASSWGRNSPLHF. The CDR3 DNA follows: TGTGCCAGCAGCTGGGGGCGAAATTCACCCCTCCACTTT.

This clonotype occurred many times. The chain uses TRBV7-2 and TRBJ2-7, with 9 nucleotides matching TRBD1. Germline V gene lookup returns CDR1 SGHTA and CDR2 FQGNSA. The V segment lost 2 bases and the J segment 3 bases; nucleotides outside the gene matches: 17. This CDR3 has 19 residues. The CDR3 spells CASSLRGPEQSTGGYEQYF. In DNA form, the CDR3 reads TGTGCCAGCAGCTTACGGGGACCGGAACAATCGACAGGGGGCTACGAGCAGTACTTC.

This clonotype occurred many times. This rearrangement joins TRBV7-2 to TRBJ2-1; tentatively, D is TRBD1 (8 bases). Germline V gene data show CDR1 as SGHTA and CDR2 as FQGNSA. Between the trimmed V and J ends, which lost 6 bases and 7 bases, there was a span of 19 bases. The CDR3 length is 15 residues. DNA for the CDR3: TGTGCCAGCAGTTCGACTCCACAGGGGGGGAATGAGCAGTTCTTC. Translated, it gives CASSSTPQGGNEQFF.

This clonotype showed up many times. This sequence joins TRBV5-1 and TRBJ2-7; tentative D call: TRBD1 (6 bases). V lost 4 bases, J lost 0 bases, and 14 bases lay in between. Per germline, CDR1 SGHRS and CDR2 YFSETQ. This CDR3 region has 15 residues. This CDR3 is CASSPGTIPSYEQYF. In DNA form, the CDR3 reads TGCGCCAGCAGCCCAGGGACAATCCCCTCCTACGAGCAGTACTTC.

This clonotype was observed many times. The chain is built from TRBV7-8 and TRBJ2-7; weak D call: TRBD1 (8 bases). Looked up from germline, CDR1 is SGHVS and CDR2 is FQNEAQ. Between the trimmed V and J ends, which lost 2 bases and 2 bases, there was a span of 22 bases. CDR3 size: 18 residues. Here the CDR3 reads CASSLRGGAGQVTYEQYF. CDR3 nucleotides: TGTGCCAGCAGCTTAAGGGGGGGGGCGGGACAGGTGACCTACGAGCAGTACTTC.

This clonotype has ten or more counts. The chain is built from TRBV7-6 and TRBJ1-5; tentative D call: TRBD1 (5 bases). The germline gives CDR1 SGHVS, CDR2 FNYEAQ. V was cut by 5 bases and J by 6 bases, with 14 bases left in between. The CDR3 spans 14 residues. For the CDR3, the DNA is TGTGCCAGCAGCCCAGGCGGGGCAGGTCAGCCCCAGCATTTT. Encoded protein: CASSPGGAGQPQHF.

The chain has TRBV12-5 and TRBJ2-2, with TRBD2 matching 7 bases. The CDR3 consists of 18 residues. Germline V gene sequence: CDR1 LGHNT, CDR2 FRNRAP. Losses at the gene ends were 2 bases for V and 1 base for J; bases not matched to a gene: 10. In nucleotides, the CDR3 is TGTGCTAGTGGTTTGAGTCTCGGGGACTATCTGAACACCGGGGAGCTGTTTTTT. Residues: CASGLSLGDYLNTGELFF.

This clonotype showed up many times. This sequence joins TRBV5-1 and TRBJ2-7, with 7 bases matching TRBD1. The CDR3 is made up of 14 amino acids. The germline V gene encodes CDR1 SGHRS and CDR2 YFSETQ. V gave up 4 bases and J gave up 4 bases; unmatched junction bases: 8. The CDR3 sequence is CASSLGTATYEQYF. The CDR3, as DNA: TGCGCCAGCAGCCTAGGGACAGCGACGTACGAGCAGTACTTC.

This clonotype showed up many times. The V and J genes are TRBV7-9 and TRBJ1-1; weak D call: TRBD1 (6 bases). In germline, CDR1 is SEHNR, CDR2 FQNEAQ (reference sequence). This CDR3 has 15 amino acids. V shed 5 bases and J shed 1 base, with 14 bases lying between them. The CDR3 loop reads CASSAWTVGNTEAFF. The CDR3 DNA sequence: TGTGCCAGCAGCGCCTGGACAGTGGGGAACACTGAAGCTTTCTTT.

Points on this clonotype: A clone one base away is much larger, so this may be a read error. The chain carries TRBV20-1 and TRBJ2-7; D gene unclear. The length of the CDR3 is 12 residues. V was clipped by 5 bases and J by 0 bases, with 8 bases between them. Germline V gives CDR1 DFQATT, CDR2 SNEGSKA (reference sequence). The CDR3 DNA follows: TGCAGTGCTTCGGGCGTCTCCTACGAGCAGTACTTC. Protein: CSASGVSYEQYF.

This clonotype has a count of ten or more. V gene TRBV7-2 combines with J gene TRBJ1-5, with no clear D. This CDR3 has 16 residues. Germline V gene lookup returns CDR1 SGHTA and CDR2 FQGNSA. Trimming left V 1 base short and J 0 bases short, with 10 bases between. Written as DNA, the CDR3 is TGTGCCAGCAGCTTAGTTTCGGCTTATAGCAATCAGCCCCAGCATTTT. Protein product: CASSLVSAYSNQPQHF.

The chain couples TRBV12-5 to TRBJ2-1; D perhaps matches TRBD2 (6 bases). The CDR3 is 11 residues long. Deletions cut 3 bases from V and 10 bases from J, with 7 bases between. In germline, CDR1 is LGHNT, CDR2 FRNRAP. CDR3 sequence reads: CASGFLAEQFF. In nucleotides, the CDR3 is TGTGCTAGTGGTTTCCTAGCGGAGCAGTTCTTC.

The chain links TRBV15 to TRBJ1-4; possible D gene TRBD1, 6 bases. This CDR3 contains 16 residues. Germline V gene sequence: CDR1 LNHNV, CDR2 YYDKDF (reference sequence). V dropped 0 bases and J dropped 2 bases, with 10 bases sitting between them. The DNA of the CDR3 is TGTGCCACCAGCAGAGATTACAGGGTGACTAATGAAAAACTGTTTTTT. It yields the protein CATSRDYRVTNEKLFF.

This clonotype came up many times. The gene calls are TRBV7-6 and TRBJ1-1; a possible D gene is TRBD1 (6 bases). Germline V CDR1 and CDR2: SGHVS, FNYEAQ. V was clipped by 5 bases and J by 2 bases, with 18 bases between them. This CDR3 is built from 16 residues. CDR3 in DNA: TGTGCCAGCAGCCCTAATACAGGGACTCTTAACACTGAAGCTTTCTTT. Translated, it gives CASSPNTGTLNTEAFF. The full variable domain, completed using reference TRBV7-6 and TRBJ1-1, is GAGVSQSPRYKVTKRGQDVALRCDPISGHVSLYWYRQALGQGPEFLTYFNYEAQQDKSGLPNDRFSAERPEGSISTLTIQRTEQRDSAMYRCASSPNTGTLNTEAFFGQGTRLTVV.

This clonotype was seen many times. V and J are TRBV27 and TRBJ1-6; weak D call: TRBD1 (5 bases). Between the trimmed V and J ends, which lost 6 bases and 7 bases, there was a span of 13 bases. Germline CDR1 MNHEY, CDR2 SMNVEV (reference sequence). This CDR3 contains 14 residues. The CDR3: CASRGTGVNSPLHF. The DNA for the CDR3 is TGTGCCAGCAGGGGAACAGGAGTAAATTCACCCCTCCACTTT.

A few counts support this clonotype. This chain links TRBV28 with TRBJ2-1; 11 positions agree with TRBD2. The V gene's germline CDR1 is MDHEN and CDR2 SYDVKM. This CDR3 has 16 residues. The V and J ends lost 5 bases and 7 bases, in that order; junction bases with no gene match: 10. The CDR3 spells CASSGSSSGRFNEQFF. The CDR3 region has the DNA TGTGCCAGCAGTGGGTCTTCTAGCGGGAGGTTTAATGAGCAGTTCTTC.

This clonotype occurred many times. The chain links TRBV2 to TRBJ2-3; 11 nucleotides align to TRBD1. CDR1 SNHLY and CDR2 FYNNEI come from the germline V gene. V shed 6 bases, J shed 6 bases, and the junction held 5 bases outside the gene matches. The CDR3 extends over 14 amino acids. The CDR3 reads CASSADRGQDTQYF. CDR3 DNA sequence: TGTGCCAGCAGCGCGGACAGGGGGCAGGATACGCAGTATTTT.

This clonotype was recorded at least ten times. The chain is built from TRBV11-2 and TRBJ1-1, with 10 bases matching TRBD1. Germline CDR1 is SGHAT and CDR2 is FQNNGV. Trimming at V came to 5 bases and at J to 6 bases, leaving 9 bases not matched to a gene. The CDR3 length is 15 residues. The CDR3 bases are TGTGCCAGCAGCGGATTGACAGGGGGCTCCGCTGAAGCTTTCTTT. It translates to CASSGLTGGSAEAFF.

This clonotype was counted many times. The chain couples TRBV7-2 to TRBJ2-1, with TRBD1 matching over 7 bases. Germline V gene lookup returns CDR1 SGHTA and CDR2 FQGNSA. The trim removed 5 bases at V and 3 bases at J, leaving 7 bases unmatched. This CDR3 region has 15 residues. CDR3 coding DNA: TGTGCCAGCAGCCGGGACAGAGCCCTCTACAATGAGCAGTTCTTC. This codes for CASSRDRALYNEQFF. Complete variable domain (other parts from reference TRBV7-2 and TRBJ2-1): GAGVSQSPSNKVTEKGKDVELRCDPISGHTALYWYRQSLGQGLEFLIYFQGNSAPDKSGLPSDRFSAERTGGSVSTLTIQRTQQEDSAVYLCASSRDRALYNEQFFGPGTRLTVL.

The chain joins TRBV11-3 to TRBJ2-3, with D unresolved. Germline V gene sequence: CDR1 SGHNT, CDR2 YENEEA. V was shortened by 1 base and J by 10 bases, with 12 bases between the two germline ends. The CDR3 extends over 13 amino acids. The CDR3 sequence is CASSLVPSRAQYF. For the CDR3, the DNA is TGTGCCAGCAGCTTAGTCCCCAGTCGGGCGCAGTATTTT.

This clonotype appeared many times. This chain connects TRBV7-2 to TRBJ2-3; D gene ambiguous. The CDR3 consists of 13 residues. Trimming took off 5 bases at V and 8 bases at J, with 14 bases between the two ends. Germline V gene lookup returns CDR1 SGHTA and CDR2 FQGNSA. This chain's CDR3 is CASSPPGRSTQYF. The CDR3 DNA sequence: TGTGCCAGCAGCCCCCCCGGCCGCAGTACGCAGTATTTT.